This entry lists 7 T cell receptor beta chains sequenced from one sample in a study of cytomegalovirus exposure and HLA in healthy donors. PCR involved 60 Vbeta and 13 Jbeta primers. Assay: immunoSEQ multiplex PCR; the TCRdb copy retains only in-frame clones and omits some. The sample consists of under 200,000 clones, 80% to 85% of them appearing once. Sequencing was carried out using PBMCs. The source of these receptors is a man between 25 and 39 years old in good health and CMV-seronegative.

This clone was found once. The chain has TRBV12-5 and TRBJ2-3, with D perhaps TRBD1 (7 bases). The CDR3 is 14 residues long. CDR1 is LGHNT, CDR2 FRNRAP, per germline. Trimming shortened V by 5 bases and J by 0 bases, and 9 bases separated the two germline ends. CDR3 residues: CASGQGGSTDTQYF. The CDR3 DNA sequence: TGTGCTAGTGGTCAGGGGGGAAGCACAGATACGCAGTATTTT.

The rearrangement uses TRBV29-1 and TRBJ2-1; 11 bases match TRBD2. Losses at the gene ends were 4 bases for V and 9 bases for J; bases not matched to a gene: 11. Germline CDR1 reads SQVTM; CDR2 reads ANQGSEA. The CDR3 spans 15 residues. In DNA form, the CDR3 reads TGCAGCGTTGGACTCCCTGGGCTAGCGGGGGGTGAGCAGTTCTTC. This codes for CSVGLPGLAGGEQFF.

Here the CDR3 DNA reads TGTGCCAGCAGCCAAGTAGGACAGGGCTCATCCTACGAGCAGTACTTC. Encoded protein: CASSQVGQGSSYEQYF. This chain uses TRBV4-2 with TRBJ2-7; 8 bases are shared with TRBD1. There are 16 residues in the CDR3. V was pared by 1 base and J by 1 base, with 6 bases of the junction left unmatched. Germline loops: CDR1 LGHNA, CDR2 YNFKEQ.

The chain recombines TRBV19 with TRBJ2-4; D might be TRBD1 (5 bases). V shed 7 bases and J shed 7 bases, with 17 bases lying between them. CDR1 and CDR2 from the germline V gene are LNHDA and SQIVND (reference sequence). This CDR3 comprises 14 residues. In DNA form, the CDR3 reads TGTGCCAGTACCTCAGGGTCAGGATGGAACATTCAGTACTTC. Its protein is CASTSGSGWNIQYF.

CDR3 sequence: CASSLARGWGQGINEQFF. The CDR3 DNA reads as TGTGCCAGCAGCTTAGCGCGAGGTTGGGGACAGGGGATCAATGAGCAGTTCTTC. V gene TRBV7-9 combines with J gene TRBJ2-1, with 10 bases matching TRBD1. Trimming at V came to 0 bases and at J to 6 bases, leaving 11 bases not matched to a gene. The CDR3 is made up of 18 amino acids. Germline V gives CDR1 SEHNR, CDR2 FQNEAQ (reference sequence).

This chain connects TRBV5-1 to TRBJ1-1, with D unclear. The germline gives CDR1 SGHRS, CDR2 YFSETQ. The germline V and J ends were trimmed by 2 bases and 5 bases, with 19 bases remaining between them. The CDR3 consists of 16 residues. CDR3 loop: CASSFTPWEGSTEAFF. The DNA of the CDR3 is TGCGCCAGCAGCTTTACCCCTTGGGAGGGTTCGACTGAAGCTTTCTTT.

The V gene is TRBV25-1, the J gene TRBJ1-6; 9 bases are shared with TRBD1. The CDR3 runs 15 residues. In germline, CDR1 is MGHDK, CDR2 SYGVNS. V lost 2 bases to trimming and J lost 6 bases; unmatched junction nucleotides: 2. The CDR3 bases are TGTGCCAGCAGTGAACCGGGACAGGGTAATTCACCCCTCCACTTT. Its protein product is CASSEPGQGNSPLHF.